One T cell receptor (beta chain) is described in this entry. The length of the CDR3 is 12 residues. Germline lookup yields CDR1 SGHRS and CDR2 YFSETQ. V lost 4 bases to trimming and J lost 2 bases, with 5 bases between them. Treatment reported: oral pan-JAK inhibitor, 5-10 mg twice daily. Patients with alopecia areata provided lesional scalp punch biopsies as well as peripheral blood. The data originate from a study of CD8+ T cells in alopecia areata. Whole-study context: Among treated patients, severity was scored by affected scalp area percentage.

Extracted from the samples, RNA was reverse transcribed into cDNA to serve as the sequencing template. Measured with immunoSEQ multiplex PCR; TCRdb has only the in-frame clones, and not every one. The sample shows about 200,000 clones, roughly 50% of them seen only once. The source is a human donor with alopecia areata. This chain joins TRBV5-1 and TRBJ2-3; D is ambiguous. Here the sequenced sample was CD4+ T cells sorted from blood, taken at week 24, from a patient treated with tofacitinib. CDR3 in DNA: TGCGCCAGCAGCCCCCCCACAGATACGCAGTATTTT. Amino acid sequence: CASSPPTDTQYF.